A single sample is the source of the 18 T cell receptor beta chains below, sequenced in a study of cytomegalovirus exposure and HLA in healthy donors. Vbeta (60) and Jbeta (13) primers were used in the PCR. Sequencing was performed with immunoSEQ multiplex PCR; in TCRdb, only in-frame clones are kept and a portion is missing. Here the sample spans approximately 130,000 clones, roughly four fifths being singletons. Sequences were obtained from PBMCs. These receptors originate from a woman between 40 and 55 years old in good health and CMV-seropositive.

V usage is TRBV21-1 and J usage is TRBJ1-5; the listed D gene, TRBD1, was not tested against the DNA. TRBV21-1 is a recognized pseudogene. The CDR3 has 15 amino acids. Here the CDR3 reads CASSKEGRGNQPQHF. In nucleotides, the CDR3 is TGTGCCAGCAGCAAAGAGGGCAGGGGGAATCAGCCCCAGCATTTT.

The V and J genes are TRBV2 and TRBJ2-4; the D gene is possibly TRBD2 (5 bases). This CDR3 is 16 amino acids long. V was shortened by 3 bases and J by 6 bases, with 18 bases between the two germline ends. Germline CDR1 reads SNHLY; CDR2 reads FYNNEI. The DNA of the CDR3 is TGTGCCAGCAGTGAGGTGGCTGGTGGGAGAAGAAACATTCAGTACTTC. Its protein is CASSEVAGGRRNIQYF.

The gene calls are TRBV5-4 and TRBJ2-7; D ambiguous. Trimming stripped 4 bases from V and 6 bases from J, with 11 bases between. The CDR3 is 12 residues long. CDR1 is SGHNT and CDR2 is YYREEE in the germline V gene (reference sequence). CDR3 sequence reads: CASSSTTLEQYF. The CDR3 coding sequence is TGTGCCAGCAGCAGTACTACGCTCGAGCAGTACTTC.

The genes are TRBV9 and TRBJ2-5, with 9 bases fitting TRBD2. The CDR3 is made up of 16 amino acids. J lost 2 bases, V lost 0 bases, and 5 bases had no gene match. Germline V lookup: CDR1 SGDLS, CDR2 YYNGEE. CDR3 region: CASSVAGLAGQETQYF. As DNA, the CDR3 is TGTGCCAGCAGCGTAGCAGGGCTAGCGGGGCAAGAGACCCAGTACTTC.

The genes are TRBV18 and TRBJ2-7; 8 positions agree with TRBD1. Germline V gene data show CDR1 as KGHSH and CDR2 as LQKENI. The CDR3 contains 15 residues. With 6 bases clipped from V and 2 bases from J, the junction kept 9 bases outside the gene matches. This CDR3 is CASSPPGQAAYEQYF. DNA for the CDR3: TGTGCCAGCTCGCCCCCGGGACAGGCCGCCTACGAGCAGTACTTC.

This clone has just a few counts. One junction end disagrees with the germline gene, perhaps due to a read error. In DNA form, the CDR3 reads TGCAGCGCTGAACAGGGTTATGGAGAGACCCAGTACTTC. Protein: CSAEQGYGETQYF. This rearrangement joins TRBV29-1 to TRBJ2-5, with D possibly TRBD1 on 6 matching bases. There are 13 residues in the CDR3. Germline assignment: CDR1 SQVTM and CDR2 ANQGSEA.

V gene TRBV5-1 combines with J gene TRBJ2-7; 9 bases are shared with TRBD1. Germline trimming cut 0 bases from V and 5 bases from J; bases unmatched to any gene: 0. The length of the CDR3 is 13 residues. The germline V gene has CDR1 SGHRS and CDR2 YFSETQ. CDR3 loop: CASSLGDRDEQYF. CDR3 DNA sequence: TGCGCCAGCAGCTTGGGGGACAGGGACGAGCAGTACTTC.

The V gene is TRBV28, the J gene TRBJ1-3; 8 positions match TRBD1. Germline V gene sequence: CDR1 MDHEN, CDR2 SYDVKM. V shed 2 bases and J 3 bases; nucleotides not matched to a gene: 9. This CDR3 region has 17 residues. The CDR3, as DNA: TGTGCCAGCAGTTTAGAGGCAGGGGGCGCGTTTGGAAACACCATATATTTT. Encoded protein: CASSLEAGGAFGNTIYF.

The V call is TRBV7-6, the J call TRBJ2-7, with 7 bases matching TRBD1. Germline V gives CDR1 SGHVS, CDR2 FNYEAQ. CDR3 length equals 14 residues. Unmatched junction bases numbered 4, after V lost 4 bases and J lost 1 base. The CDR3 spells CASSSSDRSYEQYF. The CDR3 bases are TGTGCCAGCAGCTCTTCGGACAGGTCCTACGAGCAGTACTTC.

The chain links TRBV6-1 to TRBJ1-1; tentative D call: TRBD1 (5 bases). Trimming shortened V by 5 bases and J by 3 bases, and 13 bases separated the two germline ends. The CDR3 runs 14 residues. From germline, CDR1 is MNHNS and CDR2 SASEGT. CDR3 sequence reads: CASSSRVWDTEAFF. In nucleotides, the CDR3 is TGTGCCAGCAGTAGCAGGGTGTGGGACACTGAAGCTTTCTTT.

The chain is built from TRBV6-8 and TRBJ1-1, with no clear D. This CDR3 region has 13 residues. Germline CDR1 MNHGY, CDR2 SAAAGT. V lost 2 bases to trimming and J lost 1 base, with 5 bases between them. The CDR3: CASSYNRNTEAFF. In nucleotides, the CDR3 is TGTGCCAGCAGTTACAATAGGAACACTGAAGCTTTCTTT.

The rearrangement joins TRBV27 to TRBJ2-7, with D possibly TRBD1 on 6 matching bases. Trimming left V 5 bases short and J 5 bases short, with 13 bases between. The CDR3 is 13 amino acids. Germline V gives CDR1 MNHEY, CDR2 SMNVEV (reference sequence). The CDR3 protein is CASSQQGSNEQYF. CDR3 nucleotides: TGTGCCAGCAGTCAACAGGGTTCCAACGAGCAGTACTTC.

The chain has TRBV1 and TRBJ2-5; whether TRBD2, the table's D call, matches the DNA was not checked. The J call is in doubt because the DNA end fits TRBJ2-7 better. TRBV1 constitutes a pseudogene. CDR3 length: 16 amino acids. In DNA form, the CDR3 reads TGCACCAGCAGCCACCCCGGACTAGCGGAATCCTACGAGCAGTACTTC. Its protein product is CTSSHPGLAESYEQYF.

This chain uses TRBV27 with TRBJ2-7; D perhaps matches TRBD2 (5 bases). Trimming took off 3 bases at V and 1 base at J, with 16 bases between the two ends. CDR1 and CDR2 from the germline V gene are MNHEY and SMNVEV (reference sequence). CDR3 size: 16 residues. The CDR3 DNA is TGTGCCAGCAGTTTCTCCTCAGGACTGGGATCCTACGAGCAGTACTTC. Encoded protein: CASSFSSGLGSYEQYF.

The CDR3 spells CRARQGYTEAFF. Written as DNA, the CDR3 is TGCAGAGCCCGACAGGGCTACACTGAAGCTTTCTTT. This chain joins TRBV29-1 and TRBJ1-1; 7 bases agree with TRBD1. Looked up from germline, CDR1 is SQVTM and CDR2 is ANQGSEA. CDR3 size: 12 residues.

This clone came up a few times. The J gene is TRBJ1-5, the V gene TRBV7-8; D is ambiguous. Trimming took 3 bases from V and 5 from J, leaving 20 bases between them. The V gene's germline CDR1 is SGHVS and CDR2 FQNEAQ. CDR3 size: 17 residues. Written as DNA, the CDR3 is TGTGCCAGCAGCTTGAATACGCGGGGTTTAAGCTATCAGCCCCAGCATTTT. It translates to CASSLNTRGLSYQPQHF.

This clone appeared a single time. The chain links TRBV6-5 to TRBJ2-1; 10 bases fit TRBD2. The germline V gene has CDR1 MNHEY and CDR2 SVGAGI. Germline trimming cut 8 bases from V and 4 bases from J; bases unmatched to any gene: 2. The CDR3 extends over 13 amino acids. CDR3 region: CASGTSVYNEQFF. CDR3 coding DNA: TGTGCCAGCGGGACTAGCGTATACAATGAGCAGTTCTTC.

The rearrangement uses TRBV28 and TRBJ1-4, with D perhaps TRBD1 (5 bases). The CDR3 sequence is 14 residues long. Trimming took 4 bases from V and 5 from J, leaving 11 bases between them. Per germline, CDR1 MDHEN and CDR2 SYDVKM. The CDR3 reads CASSWGRSNEKLFF. The CDR3 nucleotides are TGTGCCAGCAGTTGGGGCAGGTCAAATGAAAAACTGTTTTTT. The variable domain in full, with the rest retrieved from reference TRBV28 and TRBJ1-4, is DVKVTQSSRYLVKRTGEKVFLECVQDMDHENMFWYRQDPGLGLRLIYFSYDVKMKEKGDIPEGYSVSREKKERFSLILESASTNQTSMYLCASSWGRSNEKLFFGSGTQLSVL.